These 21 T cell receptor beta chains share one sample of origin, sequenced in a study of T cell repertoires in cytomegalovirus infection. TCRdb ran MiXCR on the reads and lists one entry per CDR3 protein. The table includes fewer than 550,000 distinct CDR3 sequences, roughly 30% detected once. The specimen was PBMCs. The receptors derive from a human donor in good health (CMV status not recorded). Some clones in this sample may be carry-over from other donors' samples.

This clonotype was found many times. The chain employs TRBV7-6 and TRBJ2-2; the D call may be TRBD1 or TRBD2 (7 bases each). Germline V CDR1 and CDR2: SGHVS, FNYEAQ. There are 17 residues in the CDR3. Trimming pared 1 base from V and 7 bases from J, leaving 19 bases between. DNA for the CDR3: TGTGCCAGCAGCTTAGGGACCCTCGACAGGGAGGGCGGGGAGCTGTTTTTT. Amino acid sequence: CASSLGTLDREGGELFF. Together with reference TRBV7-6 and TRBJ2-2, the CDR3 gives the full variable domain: GAGVSQSPRYKVTKRGQDVALRCDPISGHVSLYWYRQALGQGPEFLTYFNYEAQQDKSGLPNDRFSAERPEGSISTLTIQRTEQRDSAMYRCASSLGTLDREGGELFFGEGSRLTVL.

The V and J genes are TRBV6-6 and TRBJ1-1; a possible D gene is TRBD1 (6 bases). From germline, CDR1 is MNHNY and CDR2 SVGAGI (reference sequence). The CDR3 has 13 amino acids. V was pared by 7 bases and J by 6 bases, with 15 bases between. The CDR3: CASTPGGGPEAFF. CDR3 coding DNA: TGTGCCAGCACCCCGGGGGGGGGGCCTGAAGCTTTCTTT.

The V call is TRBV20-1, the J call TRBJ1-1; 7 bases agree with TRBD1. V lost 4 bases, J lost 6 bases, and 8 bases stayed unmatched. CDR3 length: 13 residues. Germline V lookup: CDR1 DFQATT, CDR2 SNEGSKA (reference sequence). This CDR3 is CSAKGTAGPEAFF. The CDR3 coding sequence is TGCAGTGCTAAGGGGACAGCTGGACCTGAAGCTTTCTTT.

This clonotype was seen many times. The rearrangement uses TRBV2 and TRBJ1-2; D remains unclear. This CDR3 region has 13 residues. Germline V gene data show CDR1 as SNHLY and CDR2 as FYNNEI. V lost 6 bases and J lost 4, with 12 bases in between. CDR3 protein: CASSRTFIYGYTF. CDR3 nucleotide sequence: TGTGCCAGCAGCCGGACGTTCATCTATGGCTACACCTTC.

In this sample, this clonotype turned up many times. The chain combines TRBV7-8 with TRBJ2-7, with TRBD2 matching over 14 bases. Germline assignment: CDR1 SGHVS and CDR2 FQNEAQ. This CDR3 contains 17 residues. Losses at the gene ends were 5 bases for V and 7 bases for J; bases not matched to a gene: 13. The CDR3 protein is CASSPGTSGGPLGEQYF. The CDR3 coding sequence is TGTGCCAGCAGCCCCGGGACTAGCGGGGGCCCCCTGGGGGAGCAGTACTTC.

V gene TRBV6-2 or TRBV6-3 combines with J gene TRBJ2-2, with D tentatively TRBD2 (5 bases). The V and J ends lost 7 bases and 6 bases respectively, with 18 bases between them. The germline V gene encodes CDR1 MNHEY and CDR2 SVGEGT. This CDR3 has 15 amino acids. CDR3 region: CASTTHKGAPGELFF. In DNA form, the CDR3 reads TGTGCCAGCACCACGCACAAGGGAGCGCCCGGGGAGCTGTTTTTT.

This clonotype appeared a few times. CDR3 sequence (DNA): TGCAGTGCTAGAGCCCTCCGGGACAGCTACGAGCAGTACTTC. It codes for CSARALRDSYEQYF. The rearrangement links TRBV20-1 to TRBJ2-7, with 7 bases aligning to TRBD1. CDR1 is DFQATT, CDR2 SNEGSKA, per germline (reference sequence). J gave up 3 bases and V 1 base, and 6 bases lay outside the gene matches. The CDR3 totals 14 residues.

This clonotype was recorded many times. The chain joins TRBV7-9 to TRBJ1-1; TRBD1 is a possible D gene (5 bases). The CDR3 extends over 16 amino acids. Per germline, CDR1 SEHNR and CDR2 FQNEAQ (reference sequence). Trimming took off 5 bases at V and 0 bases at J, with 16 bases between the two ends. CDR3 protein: CASSLLGTRVNTEAFF. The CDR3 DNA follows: TGTGCCAGCAGCCTTTTAGGAACCAGGGTGAACACTGAAGCTTTCTTT.

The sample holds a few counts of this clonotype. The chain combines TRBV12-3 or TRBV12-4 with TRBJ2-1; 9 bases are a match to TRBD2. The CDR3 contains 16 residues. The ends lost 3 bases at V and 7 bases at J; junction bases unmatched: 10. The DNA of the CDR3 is TGTGCCAGCAGTTTGGCGGGGGGGCCGATAGGTAATGAGCAGTTCTTC. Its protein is CASSLAGGPIGNEQFF.

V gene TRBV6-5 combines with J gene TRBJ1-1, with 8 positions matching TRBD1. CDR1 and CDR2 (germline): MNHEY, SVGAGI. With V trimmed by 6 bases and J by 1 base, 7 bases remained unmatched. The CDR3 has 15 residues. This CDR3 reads CASRSDRAGNTEAFF. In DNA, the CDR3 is TGTGCCAGCAGGTCGGACAGGGCGGGGAACACTGAAGCTTTCTTT.

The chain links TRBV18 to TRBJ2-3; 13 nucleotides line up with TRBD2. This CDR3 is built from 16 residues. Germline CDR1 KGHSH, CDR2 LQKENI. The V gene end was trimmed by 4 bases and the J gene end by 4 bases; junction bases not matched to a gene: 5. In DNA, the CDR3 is TGTGCCAGCTCACTCCGGACTAGCGGGGGCCCAGATACGCAGTATTTT. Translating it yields CASSLRTSGGPDTQYF.

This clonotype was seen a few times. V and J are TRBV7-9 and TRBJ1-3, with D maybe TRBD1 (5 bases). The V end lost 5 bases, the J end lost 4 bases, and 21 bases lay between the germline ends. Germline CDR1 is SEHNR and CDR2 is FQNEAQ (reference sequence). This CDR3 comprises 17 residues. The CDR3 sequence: CASSGRTTTGSGNTIYF. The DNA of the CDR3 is TGTGCCAGCAGCGGCCGAACAACCACAGGTTCGGGAAACACCATATATTTT. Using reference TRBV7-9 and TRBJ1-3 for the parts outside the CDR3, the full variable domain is DTGVSQNPRHKITKRGQNVTFRCDPISEHNRLYWYRQTLGQGPEFLTYFQNEAQLEKSRLLSDRFSAERPKGSFSTLEIQRTEQGDSAMYLCASSGRTTTGSGNTIYFGEGSWLTVV.

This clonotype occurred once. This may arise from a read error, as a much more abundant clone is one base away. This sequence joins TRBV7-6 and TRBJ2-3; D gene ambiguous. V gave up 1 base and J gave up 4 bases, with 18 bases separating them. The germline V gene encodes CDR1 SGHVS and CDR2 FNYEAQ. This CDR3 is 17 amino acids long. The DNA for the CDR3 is TGTGCCAGCAGCTTAGGCTCTATAGCCTCCAGCTCAGATACGCAGTATTTT. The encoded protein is CASSLGSIASSSDTQYF.

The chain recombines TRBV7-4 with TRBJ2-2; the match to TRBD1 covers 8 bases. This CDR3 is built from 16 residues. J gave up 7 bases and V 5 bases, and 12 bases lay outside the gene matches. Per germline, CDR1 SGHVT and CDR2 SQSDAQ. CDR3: CASSLGRTGYDGELFF. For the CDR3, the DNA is TGTGCCAGCAGCCTAGGTCGGACAGGGTATGACGGGGAGCTGTTTTTT.

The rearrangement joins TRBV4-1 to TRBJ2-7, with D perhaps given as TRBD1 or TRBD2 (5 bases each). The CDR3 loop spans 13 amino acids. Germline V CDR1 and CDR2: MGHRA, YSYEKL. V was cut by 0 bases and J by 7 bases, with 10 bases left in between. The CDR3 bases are TGCGCCAGCAGCCAAGATCCAGGGAGTGAGCAGTACTTC. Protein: CASSQDPGSEQYF.

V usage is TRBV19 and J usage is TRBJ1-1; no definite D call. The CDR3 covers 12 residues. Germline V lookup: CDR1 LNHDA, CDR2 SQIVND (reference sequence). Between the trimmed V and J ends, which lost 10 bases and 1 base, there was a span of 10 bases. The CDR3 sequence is CATRTENTEAFF. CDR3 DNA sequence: TGTGCCACAAGGACCGAGAACACTGAAGCTTTCTTT.

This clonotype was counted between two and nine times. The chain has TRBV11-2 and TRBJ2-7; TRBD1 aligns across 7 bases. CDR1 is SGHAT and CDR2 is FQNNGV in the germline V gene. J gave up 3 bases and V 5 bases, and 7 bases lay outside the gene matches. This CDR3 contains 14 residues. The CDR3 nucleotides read TGTGCCAGCAGCAACCGGGACAGTCTCTACGAGCAGTACTTC. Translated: CASSNRDSLYEQYF.

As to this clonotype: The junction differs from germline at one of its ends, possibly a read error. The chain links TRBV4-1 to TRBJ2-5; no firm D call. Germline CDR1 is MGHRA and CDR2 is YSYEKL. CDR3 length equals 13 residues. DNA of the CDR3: TGTGCCAGCAGCCAAGATAAATGGGAGACCCAGTACTTC. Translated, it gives CASSQDKWETQYF.

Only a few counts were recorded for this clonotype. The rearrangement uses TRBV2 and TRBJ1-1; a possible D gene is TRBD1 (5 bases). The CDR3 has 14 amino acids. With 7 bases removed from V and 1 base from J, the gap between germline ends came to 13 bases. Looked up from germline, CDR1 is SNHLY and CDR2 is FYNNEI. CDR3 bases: TGTGCCAGCAAGCGGGACTCCTGGAACACTGAAGCTTTCTTT. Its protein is CASKRDSWNTEAFF.

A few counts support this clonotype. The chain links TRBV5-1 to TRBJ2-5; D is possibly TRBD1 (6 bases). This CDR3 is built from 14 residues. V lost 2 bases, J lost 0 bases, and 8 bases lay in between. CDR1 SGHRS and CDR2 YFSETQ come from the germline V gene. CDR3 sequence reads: CASSFHRDQETQYF. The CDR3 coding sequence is TGCGCCAGCAGCTTTCACAGGGACCAAGAGACCCAGTACTTC. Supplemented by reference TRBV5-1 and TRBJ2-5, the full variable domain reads KAGVTQTPRYLIKTRGQQVTLSCSPISGHRSVSWYQQTPGQGLQFLFEYFSETQRNKGNFPGRFSGRQFSNSRSEMNVSTLELGDSALYLCASSFHRDQETQYFGPGTRLLVL.

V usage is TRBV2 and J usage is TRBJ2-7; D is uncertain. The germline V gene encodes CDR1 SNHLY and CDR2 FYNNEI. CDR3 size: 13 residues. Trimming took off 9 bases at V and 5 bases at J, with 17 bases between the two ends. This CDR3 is CASMSRGFHEQYF. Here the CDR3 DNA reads TGTGCCAGTATGTCGCGTGGGTTTCACGAGCAGTACTTC.